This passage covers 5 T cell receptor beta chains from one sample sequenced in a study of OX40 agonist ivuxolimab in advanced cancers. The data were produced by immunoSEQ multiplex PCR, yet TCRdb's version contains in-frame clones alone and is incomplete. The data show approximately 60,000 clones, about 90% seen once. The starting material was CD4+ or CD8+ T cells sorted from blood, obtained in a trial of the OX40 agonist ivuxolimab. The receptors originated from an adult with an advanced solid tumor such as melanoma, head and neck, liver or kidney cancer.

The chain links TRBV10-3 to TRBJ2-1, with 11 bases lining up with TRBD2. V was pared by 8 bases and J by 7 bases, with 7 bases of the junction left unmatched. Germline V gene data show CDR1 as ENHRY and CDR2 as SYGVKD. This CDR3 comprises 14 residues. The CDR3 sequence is CAIAGTSGQNEQFF. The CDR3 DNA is TGTGCCATCGCCGGGACTAGCGGTCAGAATGAGCAGTTCTTC.

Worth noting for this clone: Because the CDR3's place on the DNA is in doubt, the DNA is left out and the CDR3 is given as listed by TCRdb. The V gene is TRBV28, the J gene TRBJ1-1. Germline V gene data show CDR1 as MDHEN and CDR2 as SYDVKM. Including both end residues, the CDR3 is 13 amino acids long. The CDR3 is CASSTSTNHEAFF.

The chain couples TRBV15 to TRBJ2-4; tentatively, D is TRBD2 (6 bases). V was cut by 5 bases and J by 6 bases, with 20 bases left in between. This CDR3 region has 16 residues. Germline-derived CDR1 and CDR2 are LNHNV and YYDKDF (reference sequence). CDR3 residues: CATSGFQGTRGNIQYF. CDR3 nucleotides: TGTGCCACCAGCGGCTTCCAAGGGACGCGGGGAAACATTCAGTACTTC.

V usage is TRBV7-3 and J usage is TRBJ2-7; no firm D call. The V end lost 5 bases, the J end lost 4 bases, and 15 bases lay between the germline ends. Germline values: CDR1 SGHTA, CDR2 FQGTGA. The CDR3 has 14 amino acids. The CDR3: CASSPEGLGYEQYF. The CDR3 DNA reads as TGTGCCAGCAGCCCAGAAGGTTTGGGTTACGAGCAGTACTTC.

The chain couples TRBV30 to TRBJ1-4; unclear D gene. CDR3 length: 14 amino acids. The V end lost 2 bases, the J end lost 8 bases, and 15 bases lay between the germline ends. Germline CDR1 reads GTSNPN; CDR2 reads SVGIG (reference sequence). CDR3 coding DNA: TGTGCCTGGAGTACCTTCCCTGGGGAGGAAAAACTGTTTTTT. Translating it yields CAWSTFPGEEKLFF.